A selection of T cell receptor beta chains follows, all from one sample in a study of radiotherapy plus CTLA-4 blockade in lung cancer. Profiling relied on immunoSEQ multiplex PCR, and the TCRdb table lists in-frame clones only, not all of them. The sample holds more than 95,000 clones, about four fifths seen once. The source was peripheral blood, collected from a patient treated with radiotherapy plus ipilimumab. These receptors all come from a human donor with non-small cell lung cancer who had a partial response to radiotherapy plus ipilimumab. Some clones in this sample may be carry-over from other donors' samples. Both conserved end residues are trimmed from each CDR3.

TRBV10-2	ASGQTGNTIY
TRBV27	ASSLSYRPRGDGTDTQY
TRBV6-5	ASSWRTSGGGETQY
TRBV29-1	SAFGALTDTQY
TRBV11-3	ASRGPDRHPNSPLH
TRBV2	ASSLGLAGEDEQF
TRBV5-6	ASSNGGLETERDTEAF
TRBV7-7	ASSLARSAQETQY
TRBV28	ASSPFGRGSSYEQY
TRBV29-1	SVDWLAGVLGQF
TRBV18	ASSPYGGGLTDTQY
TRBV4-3	ASSQGGQGGYSGNTIY
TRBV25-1	ASSSWDRGNTEAF
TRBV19	ASSPLAGGEQF
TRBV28	ASRAEADTQY
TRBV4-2	ASSQLTESYGYT
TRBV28	ASSLSAGGGTDTQY
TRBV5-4	ASKLAGGEQY
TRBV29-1	SVEALGRGRTEAF
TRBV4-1	ASSQDRDSGDTSSYEQY
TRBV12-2	ASQREIAGELF
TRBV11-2	ASKSARRYEQY
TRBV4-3	ASSQDPRGPYEQY
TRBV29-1	SVVESAGAIRETQY
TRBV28	ASSLPRGNSPLH
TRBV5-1	ASSLAGRLTETQY
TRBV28	ASSELMDRGETQY
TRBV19	ASRGDHSNQPQH
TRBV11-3	ASSPRDSLEQY
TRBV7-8	ASSLRQGLTEAF
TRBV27	ASSPTPWDRPPLVGLGYT
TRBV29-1	STRTTDTQY
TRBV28	ASSSDWDSTEETQY
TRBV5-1	ASSPGQEKALH
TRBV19	ATLDTEGRQETQY
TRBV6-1	ASSPRGEQPQH
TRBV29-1	SVARNEKLF
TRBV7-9	ASSLGGVETQY
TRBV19	ASSGTQSNQPQH
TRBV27	ASSIKGQLSNQPQH